This T cell receptor (beta chain) was sequenced in a study of T cells expressing NK-cell markers. CDR1 SGHRS and CDR2 YFSETQ come from the germline V gene. The CDR3 extends over 14 amino acids. TCRdb re-called the 5' RACE reads, yielding one record per CDR3 amino acid sequence without DNA. This repertoire includes a few hundred thousand distinct CDR3 sequences. The chain couples TRBV5-1 to TRBJ2-7; TCRdb's D call, TRBD1, is unchecked because there is no DNA. This sequence was found in a man younger than 35 in good health. The sample consisted of blood T cells: a sorted CD56 or NKG2C T cell subset, CD4+ or CD8+ T cells, or bulk PBMC T cells (not recorded which). CDR3 protein: CASSLLGRGTEQYF.